This entry lists 29 T cell receptor beta chains sequenced from one sample in a study of T cells after somatic rescue of genetic block. Produced via immunoSEQ multiplex PCR; TCRdb's table is partial and in-frame only. The table shows more than 9,500 clones, with over 65% occurring only once. Sequenced sample: peripheral blood mononuclear cells (PBMCs). Receptors were obtained from a boy aged 5-17 years.

The rearrangement links TRBV11-2 to TRBJ2-7; 11 bases match TRBD2. With 6 bases clipped from V and 3 bases from J, the junction kept 7 bases outside the gene matches. The CDR3 totals 15 residues. Germline CDR1 reads SGHAT; CDR2 reads FQNNGV. The CDR3 protein is CASRRLAGLGYEQYF. The CDR3 coding sequence is TGTGCCAGCAGGCGACTAGCGGGGTTAGGCTACGAGCAGTACTTC.

This clone was detected a few times. The V call is TRBV7-9, the J call TRBJ1-2; no definite D call. The V end was cut by 3 bases, the J end by 4 bases, with 9 bases between. The CDR3 runs 13 residues. Germline lookup yields CDR1 SEHNR and CDR2 FQNEAQ (reference sequence). The CDR3 is CASSLLGSYGYTF. The CDR3 DNA is TGTGCCAGCAGCTTGTTGGGATCCTATGGCTACACCTTC. Together with reference TRBV7-9 and TRBJ1-2, the CDR3 gives the full variable domain: DTGVSQNPRHKITKRGQNVTFRCDPISEHNRLYWYRQTLGQGPEFLTYFQNEAQLEKSRLLSDRFSAERPKGSFSTLEIQRTEQGDSAMYLCASSLLGSYGYTFGSGTRLTVV.

V usage is TRBV7-2 and J usage is TRBJ2-1; possibly TRBD1 or TRBD2 for D (5 bases each). V was shortened by 5 bases and J by 0 bases, with 14 bases between the two germline ends. The CDR3 totals 16 residues. Germline loops: CDR1 SGHTA, CDR2 FQGNSA. CDR3 protein: CASSPRDRSSYNEQFF. In DNA form, the CDR3 reads TGTGCCAGCAGCCCCCGGGACCGTAGCTCCTACAATGAGCAGTTCTTC.

The genes are TRBV18 and TRBJ2-3, with 11 bases matching TRBD2. Germline values: CDR1 KGHSH, CDR2 LQKENI. The ends lost 3 bases at V and 2 bases at J; junction bases unmatched: 1. This CDR3 has 15 residues. CDR3 sequence reads: CASSPGLADTDTQYF. Here the CDR3 DNA reads TGTGCCAGCTCACCGGGACTAGCGGACACAGATACGCAGTATTTT.

The chain combines TRBV7-9 with TRBJ1-4; tentative D call: TRBD1 (6 bases). Per the germline V gene, CDR1 is SEHNR and CDR2 is FQNEAQ (reference sequence). V was pared by 5 bases and J by 0 bases, with 10 bases between. The CDR3 is 15 amino acids. CDR3 region: CASSRRTATNEKLFF. The CDR3 DNA is TGTGCCAGCAGCCGTCGGACAGCAACTAATGAAAAACTGTTTTTT.

The V gene is TRBV25-1, the J gene TRBJ2-5; no definite D call. The germline gives CDR1 MGHDK, CDR2 SYGVNS. The V end was cut by 0 bases, the J end by 1 base, with 9 bases between. This CDR3 has 15 amino acids. CDR3 region: CASSEYGQLQETQYF. CDR3 in DNA: TGTGCCAGCAGTGAATATGGGCAGCTCCAAGAGACCCAGTACTTC.

This CDR3 reads CASSLQGWGTSLAKNIQYF. The CDR3 nucleotides are TGTGCCAGCAGCCTACAGGGTTGGGGGACCTCCTTAGCCAAAAACATTCAGTACTTC. V gene TRBV7-6 combines with J gene TRBJ2-4, with D perhaps TRBD1 (6 bases). Trimming pared 5 bases from V and 0 bases from J, leaving 23 bases between. The CDR3 totals 19 residues. CDR1 is SGHVS, CDR2 FNYEAQ, per germline. Drawing the rest from reference TRBV7-6 and TRBJ2-4, the complete variable domain is GAGVSQSPRYKVTKRGQDVALRCDPISGHVSLYWYRQALGQGPEFLTYFNYEAQQDKSGLPNDRFSAERPEGSISTLTIQRTEQRDSAMYRCASSLQGWGTSLAKNIQYFGAGTRLSVL.

This sequence joins TRBV6-1 and TRBJ2-6, with D possibly TRBD1 on 6 matching bases. The V and J ends lost 4 bases and 4 bases respectively, with 11 bases between them. Per the germline V gene, CDR1 is MNHNS and CDR2 is SASEGT. The CDR3 length is 15 residues. DNA of the CDR3: TGTGCCAGCAGTGCACAGGGTGGAGGGGCCAACGTCCTGACTTTC. Amino acids: CASSAQGGGANVLTF.

The chain has TRBV18 and TRBJ2-7, with D hard to call. This CDR3 has 14 residues. Germline CDR1 KGHSH, CDR2 LQKENI. V lost 5 bases, J lost 0 bases, and 11 bases lay in between. CDR3 loop: CASSETRSSYEQYF. CDR3 bases: TGTGCCAGCTCAGAGACAAGGAGCTCCTACGAGCAGTACTTC.

This chain joins TRBV7-6 and TRBJ1-1; 8 positions agree with TRBD1. The CDR3 extends over 14 amino acids. The V gene end was trimmed by 5 bases and the J gene end by 5 bases; junction bases not matched to a gene: 7. Per germline, CDR1 SGHVS and CDR2 FNYEAQ. CDR3 DNA sequence: TGTGCCAGCAGCCCTGACAGGGGAGGAACTGAAGCTTTCTTT. This codes for CASSPDRGGTEAFF.

This clone was counted only a few times. The CDR3, as DNA: TGCGCCAGCAGCCCCCCCCTGGGGGCGGGAGGGTACAATGAGCAGTTCTTC. The encoded protein is CASSPPLGAGGYNEQFF. The chain uses TRBV4-1 and TRBJ2-1, with 9 bases lining up with TRBD2. V dropped 4 bases and J dropped 4; count of bases not matched to a gene: 11. The CDR3 is made up of 17 amino acids. Germline values: CDR1 MGHRA, CDR2 YSYEKL.

The sample holds one count of this clone. This chain joins TRBV5-1 and TRBJ2-7; 7 bases line up with TRBD1. With V trimmed by 1 base and J by 6 bases, 7 bases remained unmatched. The CDR3 sequence is 14 residues long. Germline V CDR1 and CDR2: SGHRS, YFSETQ. This chain's CDR3 is CASSLPPSGGEQYF. The CDR3 nucleotides are TGCGCCAGCAGCTTGCCCCCATCAGGGGGCGAGCAGTACTTC.

The J gene is TRBJ1-2, the V gene TRBV5-1; D unclear. This CDR3 has 15 residues. Germline V gene data show CDR1 as SGHRS and CDR2 as YFSETQ. V gave up 0 bases and J gave up 4 bases, with 13 bases separating them. Here the CDR3 DNA reads TGCGCCAGCAGCTTGGACGCACAGCGGGCCTATGGCTACACCTTC. Its translation: CASSLDAQRAYGYTF. The full variable domain, rest sourced from reference TRBV5-1 and TRBJ1-2, is KAGVTQTPRYLIKTRGQQVTLSCSPISGHRSVSWYQQTPGQGLQFLFEYFSETQRNKGNFPGRFSGRQFSNSRSEMNVSTLELGDSALYLCASSLDAQRAYGYTFGSGTRLTVV.

This rearrangement joins TRBV11-1 to TRBJ2-3, with 8 positions matching TRBD2. Per the germline V gene, CDR1 is SGHAT and CDR2 is FQDESV (reference sequence). The CDR3 extends over 17 amino acids. With V trimmed by 5 bases and J by 3 bases, 13 bases remained unmatched. The CDR3 sequence: CASSPPGLGIGTDTQYF. CDR3 nucleotide sequence: TGTGCCAGCAGCCCTCCGGGACTAGGTATTGGTACAGATACGCAGTATTTT.

In this sample, this clone turned up once. The CDR3 coding sequence is TGTGCCAGCAGCTGGCAGGGGGCGCAGTACGAGCAGTACTTC. Amino acids: CASSWQGAQYEQYF. This chain joins TRBV5-4 and TRBJ2-7, with 8 bases matching TRBD1. This CDR3 is 14 amino acids long. CDR1 SGHNT and CDR2 YYREEE come from the germline V gene (reference sequence). Trimming removed 3 bases from V and 4 bases from J; junction bases left unmatched: 6.

The chain couples TRBV6-1 to TRBJ1-2, with D hard to call. The CDR3 has 13 residues. Germline CDR1 reads MNHNS; CDR2 reads SASEGT. V was clipped by 4 bases and J by 8 bases, with 14 bases between them. CDR3 in amino acids: CASSAHLGGGYTF. For the CDR3, the DNA is TGTGCCAGCAGTGCCCACTTAGGAGGCGGCTACACCTTC.

The rearrangement joins TRBV4-2 to TRBJ2-2; TRBD2 agrees at 7 bases. CDR3 size: 14 residues. V was pared by 4 bases and J by 5 bases, with 4 bases of the junction left unmatched. Germline V gene lookup returns CDR1 LGHNA and CDR2 YNFKEQ. CDR3 in DNA: TGTGCCAGCAGCCCGGGGGGTTTAACCGGGGAGCTGTTTTTT. It specifies CASSPGGLTGELFF.

V and J are TRBV10-1 and TRBJ2-2; TRBD1 aligns across 7 bases. The CDR3 totals 15 residues. CDR1 WNHNN and CDR2 SYGVQD come from the germline V gene (reference sequence). Unmatched junction bases numbered 8, after V lost 6 bases and J lost 4 bases. In DNA form, the CDR3 reads TGCGCCAGCAGCGCACAGGGGAGCCCCACCGGGGAGCTGTTTTTT. This sequence encodes CASSAQGSPTGELFF.

The V and J genes are TRBV7-6 and TRBJ1-4, with D perhaps TRBD1 (5 bases). The CDR3 spans 15 residues. V was shortened by 3 bases and J by 1 base, with 9 bases between the two germline ends. CDR1 and CDR2 (germline): SGHVS, FNYEAQ. CDR3 protein: CASSFGGLTNEKLFF. CDR3 nucleotide sequence: TGTGCCAGCAGCTTTGGGGGTCTAACTAATGAAAAACTGTTTTTT.

This clone showed up just a few times. The gene calls are TRBV7-9 and TRBJ1-1; D perhaps matches TRBD1 (5 bases). The CDR3 is 14 amino acids. Germline CDR1 and CDR2: SEHNR and FQNEAQ (reference sequence). V was shortened by 9 bases and J by 3 bases, with 17 bases between the two germline ends. The CDR3 here is CASDLPGRDTEAFF. In DNA form, the CDR3 reads TGTGCCAGTGATTTGCCGGGACGGGACACTGAAGCTTTCTTT.

The rearrangement links TRBV28 to TRBJ1-2, with 11 bases that match TRBD1. V lost 5 bases and J lost 7; bases outside the gene matches: 6. Germline CDR1 is MDHEN and CDR2 is SYDVKM. The CDR3 runs 14 residues. In nucleotides, the CDR3 is TGTGCCAGCAGTCCCGGACAGGGGGCTGGTGGCTACACCTTC. This translates into CASSPGQGAGGYTF.

The rearrangement uses TRBV14 and TRBJ2-7, with a weak D call TRBD2 (5 bases). V was clipped by 1 base and J by 3 bases, with 10 bases between them. The CDR3 loop spans 14 amino acids. CDR1 and CDR2 from the germline V gene are SGHDN and FVKESK. This CDR3 is CASSQALTSYEQYF. The CDR3 coding sequence is TGTGCCAGCAGCCAAGCCTTAACTAGCTACGAGCAGTACTTC.

V and J are TRBV28 and TRBJ2-7, with D unclear. CDR3 length: 14 residues. Trimming removed 4 bases from V and 2 bases from J, with 12 bases in between. Germline CDR1 and CDR2: MDHEN and SYDVKM. The CDR3 sequence is CASSYGIPAYEQYF. In DNA, the CDR3 is TGTGCCAGCAGTTATGGGATCCCCGCCTACGAGCAGTACTTC.

In its sample, this clone was seen once. The chain uses TRBV10-3 and TRBJ2-1, with 10 bases matching TRBD2. The length of the CDR3 is 18 residues. CDR1 and CDR2 from the germline V gene are ENHRY and SYGVKD. The junction had 9 bases not matched to a gene; V was cut back by 3 bases and J by 1 base. The CDR3 is CAISDGGLSGGSYNEQFF. DNA of the CDR3: TGTGCCATCAGTGATGGAGGGCTTAGCGGGGGGTCCTACAATGAGCAGTTCTTC.

This chain joins TRBV7-8 and TRBJ1-2; TRBD1 agrees at 7 bases. Per the germline V gene, CDR1 is SGHVS and CDR2 is FQNEAQ. V shed 6 bases and J 2 bases; nucleotides not matched to a gene: 3. The CDR3 contains 13 residues. The CDR3 loop reads CASRLTGNYGYTF. The CDR3 DNA reads TGTGCCAGCAGGTTGACAGGGAACTATGGCTACACCTTC.

This chain joins TRBV6-5 and TRBJ2-7; 10 positions agree with TRBD2. The V and J ends lost 0 bases and 6 bases, in that order; junction bases with no gene match: 5. The germline gives CDR1 MNHEY, CDR2 SVGAGI. CDR3 length: 15 residues. CDR3 bases: TGTGCCAGCAGTTACTCAGAAGCGGGAGGGCCCGAGCAGTACTTC. It yields the protein CASSYSEAGGPEQYF.

The gene calls are TRBV5-4 and TRBJ2-7, with 7 bases matching TRBD1. V was clipped by 4 bases and J by 4 bases; unmatched bases: 11. The length of the CDR3 is 15 residues. The V gene's germline CDR1 is SGHNT and CDR2 YYREEE (reference sequence). This CDR3 is CASSTRQGLLYEQYF. Here the CDR3 DNA reads TGTGCCAGCAGCACCCGACAGGGCCTACTTTACGAGCAGTACTTC.

This chain uses TRBV9 with TRBJ1-5; possible D gene TRBD1, 5 bases. Trimming took off 0 bases at V and 2 bases at J, with 6 bases between the two ends. The CDR3 runs to 14 residues. CDR1 is SGDLS and CDR2 is YYNGEE in the germline V gene. The CDR3 DNA sequence: TGTGCCAGCAGCGTAGGGGGGGGCAATCAGCCCCAGCATTTT. Translation gives CASSVGGGNQPQHF.

In this sample, this clone turned up once. V usage is TRBV18 and J usage is TRBJ2-3; TRBD2 matches 8 bases. V lost 2 bases, J lost 2 bases, and 6 bases stayed unmatched. The CDR3 loop spans 16 amino acids. Per the germline V gene, CDR1 is KGHSH and CDR2 is LQKENI. The CDR3: CASSPVRGGSTDTQYF. CDR3 nucleotides: TGTGCCAGCTCACCAGTTCGGGGGGGGTCCACAGATACGCAGTATTTT. Full variable domain (missing parts from reference TRBV18 and TRBJ2-3): NAGVMQNPRHLVRRRGQEARLRCSPMKGHSHVYWYRQLPEEGLKFMVYLQKENIIDESGMPKERFSAEFPKEGPSILRIQQVVRGDSAAYFCASSPVRGGSTDTQYFGPGTRLTVL.